These T cell receptor beta chains were read from a single sample in a study of tumor and adjacent non-tumor tissue in lung cancer. TCRdb re-analysed the multiplex PCR reads in MiXCR, keeping a single row per CDR3 protein. Of 70,000 to 90,000 distinct CDR3 sequences listed, more than 80% are singletons. The source material was distant non-tumor lung tissue. These receptors were collected from a man in his sixties with non-small cell lung cancer. Both conserved end residues are part of each CDR3. D genes are given only for firm matches. Rows give clone size only sometimes, using once, few, many, or a class for an expanded clone.

abundance	v_gene	d_gene	j_gene	CDR3aa	CDR3nt
NA	TRBV12-3/TRBV12-4	TRBD2	TRBJ2-1	CASRTSGTNEQFF	TGTGCCAGCAGGACTAGCGGGACTAATGAGCAGTTCTTC
NA	TRBV11-2	NA	TRBJ1-1	CASSLRGRGAEAFF	TGTGCCAGCAGCTTGAGAGGGAGAGGGGCCGAAGCTTTCTTT
NA	TRBV12-3/TRBV12-4	TRBD1	TRBJ1-1	CTSSITTTGGMNTDAFF	TGTACCAGTAGCATAACTACGACAGGGGGCATGAACACTGATGCTTTCTTC
NA	TRBV11-2	NA	TRBJ1-1	CVSSLQEGREAFF	TGTGTTAGCAGCTTGCAAGAAGGTCGTGAAGCTTTCTTT
many	TRBV20-1	TRBD2	TRBJ2-7	CSARVGTKLYEQYF	TGCAGTGCTCGTGTTGGGACTAAGCTCTACGAGCAGTACTTC
NA	TRBV4-3	TRBD1	TRBJ2-2	CASQTGANTGELFF	TGCGCCAGTCAGACAGGGGCGAACACCGGGGAGCTGTTTTTT
NA	TRBV4-2	NA	TRBJ2-1	CASSQDAKTFNVQFF	TGTGCCAGCAGCCAAGATGCTAAAACCTTCAATGTGCAGTTCTTC
NA	TRBV6-5	TRBD2	TRBJ2-7	CASSYSAAGVSEQYF	TGTGCCAGCAGTTACTCGGCAGCGGGAGTAAGTGAGCAGTACTTC
NA	TRBV20-1	NA	TRBJ2-3	CSAPTAGAMYRTDTQYF	TGCAGTGCTCCTACGGCGGGGGCCATGTACCGCACAGATACGCAGTATTTT
NA	TRBV20-1	NA	TRBJ2-7	CSASLTRSYEQYF	TGCAGTGCTTCTCTGACGCGCTCCTACGAGCAGTACTTC
NA	TRBV11-3	NA	TRBJ2-3	CASNSRTSGVTDTQYF	TGTGCCAGCAACTCACGCACGTCGGGGGTCACAGATACGCAGTATTTT
NA	TRBV11-3	NA	TRBJ2-3	CVSSHGGSADTQYF	TGTGTCAGCAGTCACGGAGGGAGCGCAGATACGCAGTATTTT
NA	TRBV11-2	NA	TRBJ2-5	CASSSIGEETQYF	TGTGCCAGCAGCTCTATAGGGGAAGAGACTCAATATTTC
NA	TRBV2	NA	TRBJ2-1	CASSKGYNEQFF	TGTGCCAGCAGTAAAGGATACAATGAGCAGTTCTTC
many	TRBV28	NA	TRBJ2-3	CASSFLSGTDTQYF	TGTGCCAGCAGTTTCCTTAGCGGCACAGATACGCAGTATTTT
NA	TRBV20-1	NA	TRBJ1-1	CSAFGPTTGEAFF	TGCAGTGCCTTTGGACCCACAACTGGGGAAGCTTTCTTT
once	TRBV11-2	NA	TRBJ1-1	CASSHFQGWDTEAFF	TGTGCCAGTAGCCATTTCCAGGGGTGGGACACTGAAGCTTTCTTT
NA	TRBV5-6	NA	TRBJ1-1	CACSSLQGSVAFF	TGTGCCTGCAGCTCGCTTCAGGGCAGTGTAGCTTTCTTT
NA	TRBV11-2	NA	TRBJ2-6	CASSPISAANFLTF	TGTGCCAGCAGTCCTATCTCGGCGGCCAACTTCCTGACTTTC
once	TRBV1	NA	TRBJ2-3	CTSSPLASGARGAQYF	TGCACCAGCAGCCCCCTAGCTAGCGGTGCTAGGGGGGCGCAGTATTTT
NA	TRBV20-1	NA	TRBJ2-7	CSVSAVTDGQYF	TGCAGTGTTAGTGCGGTCACCGACGGGCAGTACTTC
NA	TRBV6-2/TRBV6-3	NA	TRBJ1-5	CPSSYGTGTNQPQHF	TGTCCCAGCAGTTATGGCACCGGGACAAATCAGCCCCAGCATTTT
NA	TRBV6-1	TRBD1	TRBJ2-1	CVSTRDRDDEQCF	TGTGTCAGCACCCGGGACAGGGACGATGAGCAGTGCTTC
NA	TRBV12-3/TRBV12-4	NA	TRBJ1-2	CARSTGGSYGYTF	TGTGCCAGAAGCACCGGGGGCTCCTATGGCTACACCTTC
NA	TRBV11-2	NA	TRBJ2-6	CASSPTSGGATGANVRTF	TGTGCTAGCAGTCCAACTAGTGGGGGAGCAACTGGGGCCAACGTCCGGACTTTC